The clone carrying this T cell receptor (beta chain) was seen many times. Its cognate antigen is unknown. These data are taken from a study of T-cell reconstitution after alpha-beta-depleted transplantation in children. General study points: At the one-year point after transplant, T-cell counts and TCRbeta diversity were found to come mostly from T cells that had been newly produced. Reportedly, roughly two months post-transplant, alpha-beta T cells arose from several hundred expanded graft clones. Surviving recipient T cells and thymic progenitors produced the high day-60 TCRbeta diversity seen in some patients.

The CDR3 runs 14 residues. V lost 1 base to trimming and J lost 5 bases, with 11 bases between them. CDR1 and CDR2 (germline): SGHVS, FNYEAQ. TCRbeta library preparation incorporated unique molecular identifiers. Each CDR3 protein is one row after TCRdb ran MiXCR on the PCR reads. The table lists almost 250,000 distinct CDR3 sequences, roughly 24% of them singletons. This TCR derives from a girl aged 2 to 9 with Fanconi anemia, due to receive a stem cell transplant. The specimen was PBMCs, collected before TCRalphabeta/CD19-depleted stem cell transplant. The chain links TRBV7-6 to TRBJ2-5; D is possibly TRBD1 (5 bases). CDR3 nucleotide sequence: TGTGCCAGCAGCTTAGGTAGGGGCCCGGAGACCCAGTACTTC. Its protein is CASSLGRGPETQYF.